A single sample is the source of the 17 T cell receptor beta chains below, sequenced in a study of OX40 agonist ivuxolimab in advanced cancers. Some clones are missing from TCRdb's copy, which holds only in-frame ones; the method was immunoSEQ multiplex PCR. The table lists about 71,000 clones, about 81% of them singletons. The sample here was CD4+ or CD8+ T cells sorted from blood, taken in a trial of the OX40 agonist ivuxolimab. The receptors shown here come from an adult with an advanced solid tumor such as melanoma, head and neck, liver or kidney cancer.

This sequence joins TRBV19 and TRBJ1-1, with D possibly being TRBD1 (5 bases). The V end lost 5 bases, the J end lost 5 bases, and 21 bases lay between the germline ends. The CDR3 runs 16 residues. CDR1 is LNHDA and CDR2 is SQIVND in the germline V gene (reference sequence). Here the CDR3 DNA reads TGTGCCAGTAGTCCCGCCCGCCAAGGAGGGGTTACTGAAGCTTTCTTT. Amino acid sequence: CASSPARQGGVTEAFF.

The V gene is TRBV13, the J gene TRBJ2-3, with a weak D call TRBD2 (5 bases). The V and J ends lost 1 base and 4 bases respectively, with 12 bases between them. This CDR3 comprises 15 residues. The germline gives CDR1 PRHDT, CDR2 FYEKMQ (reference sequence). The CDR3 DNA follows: TGTGCCAGCAGCTTAGAAGGACTTACCGCAGATACGCAGTATTTT. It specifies CASSLEGLTADTQYF.

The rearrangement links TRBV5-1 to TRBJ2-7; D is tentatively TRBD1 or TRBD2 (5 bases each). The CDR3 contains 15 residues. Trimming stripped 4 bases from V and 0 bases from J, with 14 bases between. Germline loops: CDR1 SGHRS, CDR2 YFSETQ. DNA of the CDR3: TGCGCCAGCAGCCGCTCCGGGACCGACTCCTACGAGCAGTACTTC. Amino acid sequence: CASSRSGTDSYEQYF.

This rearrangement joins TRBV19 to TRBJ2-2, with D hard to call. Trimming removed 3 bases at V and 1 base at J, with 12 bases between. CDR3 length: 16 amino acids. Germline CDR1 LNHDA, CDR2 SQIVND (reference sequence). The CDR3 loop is CASSIFAGRNTGELFF. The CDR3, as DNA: TGTGCCAGTAGTATCTTCGCCGGGCGGAACACCGGGGAGCTGTTTTTT.

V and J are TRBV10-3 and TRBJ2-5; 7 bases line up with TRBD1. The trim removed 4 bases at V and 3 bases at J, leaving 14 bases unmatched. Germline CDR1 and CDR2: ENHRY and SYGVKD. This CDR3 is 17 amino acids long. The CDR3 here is CAISVKPGGQGEETQYF. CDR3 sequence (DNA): TGTGCCATCAGTGTTAAACCTGGGGGTCAGGGGGAAGAGACCCAGTACTTC.

CDR3 DNA: TGTGCCAGCAGCCCCCGAAGACAGGGGAACGAGCAGTACTTC. This gives the protein CASSPRRQGNEQYF. V is TRBV7-2 and J is TRBJ2-7, with TRBD1 identical over 8 bases. CDR1 is SGHTA and CDR2 is FQGNSA in the germline V gene. J lost 5 bases, V lost 5 bases, and 8 bases had no gene match. This CDR3 is built from 14 residues.

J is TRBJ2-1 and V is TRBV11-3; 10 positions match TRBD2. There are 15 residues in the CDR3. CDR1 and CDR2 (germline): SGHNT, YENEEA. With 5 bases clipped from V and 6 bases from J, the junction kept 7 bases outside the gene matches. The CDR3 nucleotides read TGTGCCAGCAGCCCAGGGACTAGCGTAAGCAATGAGCAGTTCTTC. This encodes CASSPGTSVSNEQFF.

The CDR3 region has the DNA TGTGCCAGTACTTACGGGCCCTCTGGGGCCAACGTCCTGACTTTC. Translated, it gives CASTYGPSGANVLTF. The V and J genes are TRBV19 and TRBJ2-6; D gene ambiguous. The V gene's germline CDR1 is LNHDA and CDR2 SQIVND (reference sequence). The germline V and J ends were trimmed by 7 bases and 0 bases, with 10 bases remaining between them. The CDR3 has 15 residues.

This chain's CDR3 is CASSLVEGDEQYF. In DNA, the CDR3 is TGTGCCAGCAGCTTAGTTGAAGGGGACGAGCAGTACTTC. This chain connects TRBV7-9 to TRBJ2-7, with a possible D match to TRBD1 (5 bases). Trimming shortened V by 1 base and J by 5 bases, and 9 bases separated the two germline ends. Germline CDR1 and CDR2: SEHNR and FQNEAQ (reference sequence). The CDR3 length is 13 residues.

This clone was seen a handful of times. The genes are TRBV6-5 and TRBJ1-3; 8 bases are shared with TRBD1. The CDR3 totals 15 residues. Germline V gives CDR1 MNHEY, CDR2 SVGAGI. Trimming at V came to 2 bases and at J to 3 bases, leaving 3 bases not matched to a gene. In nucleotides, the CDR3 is TGTGCCAGCAGTTACGACAGGGGTAATGGAAACACCATATATTTT. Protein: CASSYDRGNGNTIYF.

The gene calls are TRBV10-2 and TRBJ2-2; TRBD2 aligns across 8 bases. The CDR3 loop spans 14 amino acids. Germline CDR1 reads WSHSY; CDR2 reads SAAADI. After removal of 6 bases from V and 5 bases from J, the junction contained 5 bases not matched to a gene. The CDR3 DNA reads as TGCGCCAGCAGAAGCGGGGGAGGAACCGGGGAGCTGTTTTTT. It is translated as CASRSGGGTGELFF.

CDR3 amino acids: CASNVGNSGNTIYF. The CDR3 nucleotides are TGTGCCAGCAATGTAGGGAATTCCGGAAACACCATATATTTT. V usage is TRBV6-1 and J usage is TRBJ1-3; D not certain. Trimming took 7 bases from V and 4 from J, leaving 14 bases between them. Germline assignment: CDR1 MNHNS and CDR2 SASEGT. This CDR3 is built from 14 residues.

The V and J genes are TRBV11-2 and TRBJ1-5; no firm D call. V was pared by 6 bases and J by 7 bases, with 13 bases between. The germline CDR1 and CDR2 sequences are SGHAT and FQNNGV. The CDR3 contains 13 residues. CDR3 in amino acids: CASSRARDQPQHF. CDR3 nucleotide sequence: TGTGCCAGCAGTCGGGCCAGAGACCAGCCCCAGCATTTT.

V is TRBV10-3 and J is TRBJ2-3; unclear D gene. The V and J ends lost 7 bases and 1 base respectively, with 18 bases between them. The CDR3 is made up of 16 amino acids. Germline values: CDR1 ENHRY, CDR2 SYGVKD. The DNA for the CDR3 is TGTGCCATCAAGGCCGATTTGACATTAGGCACAGATACGCAGTATTTT. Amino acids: CAIKADLTLGTDTQYF.

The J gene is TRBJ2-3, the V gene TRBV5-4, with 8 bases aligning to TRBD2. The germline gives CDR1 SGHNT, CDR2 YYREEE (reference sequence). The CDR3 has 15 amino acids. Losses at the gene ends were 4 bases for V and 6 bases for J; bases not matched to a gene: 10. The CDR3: CASSRDGGASDTQYF. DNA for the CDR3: TGTGCCAGCAGCCGCGACGGGGGGGCCTCCGATACGCAGTATTTT.

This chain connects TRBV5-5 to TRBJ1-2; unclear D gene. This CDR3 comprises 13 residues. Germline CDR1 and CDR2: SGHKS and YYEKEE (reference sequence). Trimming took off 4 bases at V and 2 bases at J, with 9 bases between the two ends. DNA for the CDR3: TGTGCCAGCAGCCAGGCGGGAAACTATGGCTACACCTTC. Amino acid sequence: CASSQAGNYGYTF. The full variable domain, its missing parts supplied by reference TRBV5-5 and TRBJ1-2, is DAGVTQSPTHLIKTRGQQVTLRCSPISGHKSVSWYQQVLGQGPQFIFQYYEKEERGRGNFPDRFSARQFPNYSSELNVNALLLGDSALYLCASSQAGNYGYTFGSGTRLTVV.

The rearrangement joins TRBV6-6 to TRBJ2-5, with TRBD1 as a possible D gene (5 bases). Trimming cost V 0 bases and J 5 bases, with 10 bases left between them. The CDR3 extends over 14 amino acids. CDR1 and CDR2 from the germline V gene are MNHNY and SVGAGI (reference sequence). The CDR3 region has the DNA TGTGCCAGCAGTTACTCGGGGCAACACGAGACCCAGTACTTC. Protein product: CASSYSGQHETQYF.